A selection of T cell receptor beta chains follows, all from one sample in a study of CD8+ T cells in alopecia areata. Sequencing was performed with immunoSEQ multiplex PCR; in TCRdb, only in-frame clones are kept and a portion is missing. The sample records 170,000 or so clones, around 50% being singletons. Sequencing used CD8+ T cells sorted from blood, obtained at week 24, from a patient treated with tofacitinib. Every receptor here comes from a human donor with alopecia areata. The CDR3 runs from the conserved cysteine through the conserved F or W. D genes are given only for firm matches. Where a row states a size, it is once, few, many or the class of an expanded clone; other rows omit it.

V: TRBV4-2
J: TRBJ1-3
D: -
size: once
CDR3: CASKILDSSGNTIYF
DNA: TGTGCCAGCAAGATCTTGGATAGCTCTGGAAACACCATATATTTT

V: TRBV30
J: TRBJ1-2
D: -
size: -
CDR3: CAWGSGYTF
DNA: TGTGCCTGGGGTAGCGGCTACACCTTC

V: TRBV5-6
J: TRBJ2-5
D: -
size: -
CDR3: CASSSYRETQYF
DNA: TGTGCCAGCAGCAGTTACAGGGAGACCCAGTACTTC

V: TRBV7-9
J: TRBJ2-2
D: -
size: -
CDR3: CANLISGELFF
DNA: TGTGCCAACCTAATATCCGGGGAGCTGTTTTTT

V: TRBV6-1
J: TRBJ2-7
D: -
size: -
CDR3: CASKDRDYEQYF
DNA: TGTGCCAGCAAGGACAGAGACTACGAGCAGTACTTC

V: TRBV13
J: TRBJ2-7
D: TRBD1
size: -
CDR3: CASRGDRDPYEQYF
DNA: TGTGCCAGCAGGGGAGACAGGGACCCTTACGAGCAGTACTTC

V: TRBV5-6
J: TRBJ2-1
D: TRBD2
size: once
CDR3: CASSLPSGGAYNEQFF
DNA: TGTGCCAGCAGCTTGCCTAGCGGGGGGGCCTACAATGAGCAGTTCTTC

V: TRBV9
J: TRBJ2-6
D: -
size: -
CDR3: CASSGAGANVLTF
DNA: TGTGCCAGCAGCGGGGCTGGGGCCAACGTCCTGACTTTC

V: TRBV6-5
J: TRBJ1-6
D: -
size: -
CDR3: CASSYGGLGPLHF
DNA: TGTGCCAGCAGTTATGGGGGGCTTGGGCCCCTCCACTTT

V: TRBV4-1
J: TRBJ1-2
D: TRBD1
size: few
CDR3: CASSRPKPQGGYGYTF
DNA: TGCGCCAGCAGCCGCCCGAAACCTCAGGGGGGCTATGGCTACACCTTC

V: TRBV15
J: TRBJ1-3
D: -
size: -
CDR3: CATSKVSGNTIYF
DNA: TGTGCCACCAGCAAGGTTTCTGGAAACACCATATATTTT

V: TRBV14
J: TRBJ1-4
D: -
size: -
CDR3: CASRLTGSTNEKLFF
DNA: TGTGCCAGCAGACTGACAGGCTCAACTAATGAAAAACTGTTTTTT

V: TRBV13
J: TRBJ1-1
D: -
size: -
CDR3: CASSLPQGTEAFF
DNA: TGTGCCAGCAGCTTACCCCAAGGGACTGAAGCTTTCTTT

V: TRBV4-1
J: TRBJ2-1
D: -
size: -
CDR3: CASSLGAYNEQFF
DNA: TGCGCCAGCAGCCTCGGGGCCTACAATGAGCAGTTCTTC

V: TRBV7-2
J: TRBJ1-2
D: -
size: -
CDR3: CASSLSFGTKGYTF
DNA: TGTGCCAGCAGCTTATCTTTCGGGACAAAGGGCTACACCTTC

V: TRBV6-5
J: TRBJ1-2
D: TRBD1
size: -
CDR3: CASSLTGGDGYTF
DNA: TGTGCCAGCAGCCTGACAGGGGGCGATGGCTACACCTTC

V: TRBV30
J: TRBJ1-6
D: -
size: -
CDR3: CAWSGSGNSPLHF
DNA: TGTGCCTGGAGCGGGAGCGGGAATTCACCCCTCCACTTT

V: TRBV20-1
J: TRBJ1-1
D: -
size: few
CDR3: CSAPLNTEAFF
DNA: TGCAGTGCCCCCCTGAACACTGAAGCTTTCTTT

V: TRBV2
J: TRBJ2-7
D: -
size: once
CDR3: CASSASPYEQYF
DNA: TGTGCCAGCAGTGCTAGCCCCTACGAGCAGTACTTC

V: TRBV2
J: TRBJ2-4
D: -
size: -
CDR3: CASSEGSGPAKNIQYF
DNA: TGTGCCAGCAGTGAAGGGTCAGGGCCAGCCAAAAACATTCAGTACTTC

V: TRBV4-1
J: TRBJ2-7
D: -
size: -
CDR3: CASSQVTSPTYEQYF
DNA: TGCGCCAGCAGCCAAGTCACTAGTCCTACCTACGAGCAGTACTTC

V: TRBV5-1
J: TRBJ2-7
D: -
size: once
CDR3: CASSLEPSRAYEQYF
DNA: TGCGCCAGCAGCTTGGAGCCGAGTAGAGCCTACGAGCAGTACTTC

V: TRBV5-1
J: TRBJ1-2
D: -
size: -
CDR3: CASSSYLDGYTF
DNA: TGCGCCAGCAGCTCCTACCTTGATGGCTACACCTTC

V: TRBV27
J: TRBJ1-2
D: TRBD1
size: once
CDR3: CASSLSAGGIYGYTF
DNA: TGTGCCAGCAGTTTATCGGCAGGGGGCATCTATGGCTACACCTTC

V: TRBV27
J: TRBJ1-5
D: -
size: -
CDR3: CASSLTGDQPQHF
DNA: TGTGCCAGCAGTTTAACCGGGGATCAGCCCCAGCATTTT

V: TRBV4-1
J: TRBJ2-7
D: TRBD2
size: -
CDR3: CASSQVSGGYEQYF
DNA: TGCGCCAGCAGCCAAGTTAGCGGGGGTTACGAGCAGTACTTC

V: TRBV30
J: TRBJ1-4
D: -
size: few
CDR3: CASSDRREKLFF
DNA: TGTGCCAGCTCCGACAGGAGGGAAAAACTGTTTTTT

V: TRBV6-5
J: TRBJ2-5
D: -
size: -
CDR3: CASKGRGGEETQYF
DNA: TGTGCCAGTAAGGGGCGCGGAGGGGAGGAGACCCAGTACTTC

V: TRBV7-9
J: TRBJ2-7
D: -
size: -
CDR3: CASSLVGDSYEQYF
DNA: TGTGCCAGCAGCTTAGTTGGGGACTCCTACGAGCAGTACTTC

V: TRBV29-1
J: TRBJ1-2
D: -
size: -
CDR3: CSALLSGGTNYGYTF
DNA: TGCAGCGCCCTTCTTTCCGGGGGGACTAACTATGGCTACACCTTC

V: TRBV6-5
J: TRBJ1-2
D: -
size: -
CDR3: CASSSAGSGYGYTF
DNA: TGTGCCAGCAGTTCGGCAGGGTCGGGCTATGGCTACACCTTC

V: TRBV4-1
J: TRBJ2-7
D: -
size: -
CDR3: CASSQGGYEQYF
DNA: TGCGCCAGCAGCCAAGGGGGCTACGAGCAGTACTTC

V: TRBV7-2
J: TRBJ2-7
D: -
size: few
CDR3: CASSPLYGMGYEQYF
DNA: TGTGCCAGCAGCCCACTATACGGTATGGGATACGAGCAGTACTTC

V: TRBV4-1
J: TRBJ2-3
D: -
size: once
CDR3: CASSQEGALYTDTQYF
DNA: TGCGCCAGCAGCCAAGAGGGCGCGTTATACACAGATACGCAGTATTTT

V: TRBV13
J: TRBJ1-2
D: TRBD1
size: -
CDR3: CASGQGDGYTF
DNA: TGTGCCAGCGGCCAGGGGGACGGCTACACCTTC

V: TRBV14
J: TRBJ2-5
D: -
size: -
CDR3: CASSQGDPQETQYF
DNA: TGTGCCAGCAGCCAAGGGGACCCCCAAGAGACCCAGTACTTC

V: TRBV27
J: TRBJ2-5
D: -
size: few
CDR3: CASSLSNREMETQYF
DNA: TGTGCCAGCAGTTTATCGAATAGGGAGATGGAGACCCAGTACTTC

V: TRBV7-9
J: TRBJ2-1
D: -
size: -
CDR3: CATGKVLDEQFF
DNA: TGTGCCACCGGTAAGGTTCTCGATGAGCAGTTCTTC

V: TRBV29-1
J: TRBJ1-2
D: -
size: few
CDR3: CSATPGEGIDGYTF
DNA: TGCAGCGCCACTCCTGGAGAGGGAATCGATGGCTACACCTTC

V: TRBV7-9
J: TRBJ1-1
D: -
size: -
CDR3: CASSLVGVSTEAFF
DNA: TGTGCCAGCAGCTTAGTGGGGGTTAGCACTGAAGCTTTCTTT